What follows are 25 T cell receptor beta chains derived from one specimen sequenced in a study of blood T cell repertoires in COVID-19. Only in-frame clones appear in the TCRdb table, and some are missing; sequencing was by immunoSEQ multiplex PCR. Seen here are some 150,000 clones, approximately 80% observed once, and the top ten hold about 12%. The sequencing sample was made of peripheral blood. The origin of the receptors is a woman aged 60 to 75 with COVID-19, enrolled during active disease.

The genes are TRBV7-9 and TRBJ1-2; 7 bases are a match to TRBD1. CDR3 length: 14 amino acids. Germline-derived CDR1 and CDR2 are SEHNR and FQNEAQ (reference sequence). The J segment lost 7 bases and the V segment lost 5 bases, leaving 10 bases of the junction unmatched. This CDR3 reads CASSAGTAKIGYTF. The CDR3 DNA is TGTGCCAGCAGCGCCGGGACAGCCAAGATTGGCTACACCTTC.

This chain joins TRBV27 and TRBJ1-6; 9 positions agree with TRBD1. Trimming took 7 bases from V and 10 from J; bases not matched to a gene: 5. The germline V gene encodes CDR1 MNHEY and CDR2 SMNVEV (reference sequence). The CDR3 length is 13 residues. Here the CDR3 reads CASTRTGDSPLHF. Here the CDR3 DNA reads TGTGCCAGCACGCGGACAGGGGACTCACCCCTCCACTTT.

V and J are TRBV12-5 and TRBJ1-5, with D maybe TRBD1 (5 bases). Germline values: CDR1 LGHNT, CDR2 FRNRAP. This CDR3 comprises 14 residues. V was trimmed by 6 bases and J by 0 bases, leaving 9 bases between them. CDR3 sequence reads: CASGTDYSNQPQHF. The CDR3 nucleotides read TGTGCTAGTGGGACAGATTATAGCAATCAGCCCCAGCATTTT.

The chain joins TRBV10-3 to TRBJ2-1, with TRBD2 identical over 8 bases. Trimming at V came to 0 bases and at J to 5 bases, leaving 9 bases not matched to a gene. In germline, CDR1 is ENHRY, CDR2 SYGVKD. CDR3 length: 17 amino acids. CDR3 coding DNA: TGTGCCATCAGTGAGTCTTTGGGTAGCGGGATAGACAATGAGCAGTTCTTC. This gives the protein CAISESLGSGIDNEQFF.

This clone was counted a single time. The CDR3 protein is CASSGRTGGGYTF. CDR3 nucleotides: TGTGCCAGCAGCGGGAGGACAGGCGGTGGCTACACCTTC. This chain joins TRBV7-2 and TRBJ1-2, with 7 bases fitting TRBD1. V lost 5 bases and J lost 7; bases outside the gene matches: 7. This CDR3 is 13 amino acids long. In germline, CDR1 is SGHTA, CDR2 FQGNSA.

The chain joins TRBV2 to TRBJ1-1, with D possibly TRBD1 on 6 matching bases. Per the germline V gene, CDR1 is SNHLY and CDR2 is FYNNEI. Trimming removed 3 bases at V and 4 bases at J, with 9 bases between. This CDR3 has 13 amino acids. Here the CDR3 reads CASSDGRGTEAFF. The DNA of the CDR3 is TGTGCCAGCAGTGATGGCAGGGGCACTGAAGCTTTCTTT.

The chain uses TRBV5-8 and TRBJ1-1; no clear D gene. The CDR3 is made up of 11 amino acids. Germline V gene data show CDR1 as SGHTS and CDR2 as YDEGEE. V lost 2 bases and J lost 8, with 7 bases in between. CDR3 DNA: TGTGCCAGCAGCTTATCATCCGAAGCTTTCTTT. This gives the protein CASSLSSEAFF.

This clone was recorded a few times. The chain carries TRBV11-2 and TRBJ1-2, with 7 bases matching TRBD1. This CDR3 spans 17 amino acids. With 5 bases clipped from V and 2 bases from J, the junction kept 14 bases outside the gene matches. CDR1 is SGHAT and CDR2 is FQNNGV in the germline V gene. The CDR3 DNA sequence: TGTGCCAGCAGCCCGACATCTCTTCGGGACAGCAACTATGGCTACACCTTC. Translated: CASSPTSLRDSNYGYTF.

The chain has TRBV19 and TRBJ1-2; 8 bases are a match to TRBD1. CDR3 length equals 14 residues. V lost 4 bases and J lost 4; bases outside the gene matches: 5. Germline V gene sequence: CDR1 LNHDA, CDR2 SQIVND (reference sequence). In DNA form, the CDR3 reads TGTGCCAGTAGTAAGGGTCAGGGGGCCTATGGCTACACCTTC. As protein: CASSKGQGAYGYTF. The variable domain in full, with the rest retrieved from reference TRBV19 and TRBJ1-2, is DGGITQSPKYLFRKEGQNVTLSCEQNLNHDAMYWYRQDPGQGLRLIYYSQIVNDFQKGDIAEGYSVSREKKESFPLTVTSAQKNPTAFYLCASSKGQGAYGYTFGSGTRLTVV.

The chain uses TRBV5-8 and TRBJ1-1, with 11 bases matching TRBD1. V was clipped by 3 bases and J by 8 bases; unmatched bases: 6. The CDR3 is 14 residues long. CDR1 and CDR2 (germline): SGHTS, YDEGEE. CDR3 loop: CASSSGTGGEEAFF. The CDR3 region has the DNA TGTGCCAGCAGCTCCGGGACAGGGGGAGAAGAAGCTTTCTTT.

This chain uses TRBV6-4 with TRBJ2-2; a weak D match, TRBD1 (6 bases). The germline gives CDR1 MRHNA, CDR2 SNTAGT. The V end lost 3 bases, the J end lost 7 bases, and 12 bases lay between the germline ends. The CDR3 consists of 14 residues. In nucleotides, the CDR3 is TGTGCCAGCAGTGAGAGTGAGGGGGTCGGGGAGCTGTTTTTT. It specifies CASSESEGVGELFF.

This clone was found a few times. The chain links TRBV7-2 to TRBJ1-4; 7 bases match TRBD1. Germline V gene data show CDR1 as SGHTA and CDR2 as FQGNSA. The CDR3 contains 17 residues. V lost 2 bases, J lost 7 bases, and 13 bases stayed unmatched. CDR3 sequence (DNA): TGTGCCAGCAGCTTATCGATTAGTAGGGGGCAGGGTGAAAAACTGTTTTTT. Protein product: CASSLSISRGQGEKLFF.

V gene TRBV7-9 combines with J gene TRBJ2-3; 11 bases match TRBD2. V lost 5 bases to trimming and J lost 3 bases; unmatched junction nucleotides: 7. The V gene's germline CDR1 is SEHNR and CDR2 FQNEAQ (reference sequence). This CDR3 has 16 amino acids. Here the CDR3 reads CASSAIAGGGTDTQYF. The CDR3 DNA reads TGTGCCAGCAGCGCGATAGCGGGGGGGGGAACAGATACGCAGTATTTT.

The chain couples TRBV11-2 to TRBJ1-5; the match to TRBD1 covers 9 bases. The V segment lost 3 bases and the J segment 4 bases; nucleotides outside the gene matches: 4. Germline CDR1 is SGHAT and CDR2 is FQNNGV. The length of the CDR3 is 15 residues. The CDR3 spells CASSLETGGNQPQHF. CDR3 nucleotides: TGTGCCAGCAGCTTGGAGACAGGGGGAAATCAGCCCCAGCATTTT.

The chain carries TRBV7-9 and TRBJ2-2; 11 bases map to TRBD2. Germline assignment: CDR1 SEHNR and CDR2 FQNEAQ (reference sequence). The trim removed 8 bases at V and 1 base at J, leaving 3 bases unmatched. CDR3 length: 15 residues. The CDR3 DNA reads as TGTGCCAGCCGGACTAGCGGGTGGAACACCGGGGAGCTGTTTTTT. Its translation is CASRTSGWNTGELFF.

This clone appeared once. The V gene is TRBV3-1 (or the pseudogene TRBV3-2), the J gene TRBJ1-1; D gene ambiguous. Germline lookup yields CDR1 LGHDT and CDR2 YNNKEL (reference sequence). This CDR3 region has 14 residues. The V gene lost 4 bases and the J gene lost 5 bases, with 14 bases spanning the gap. DNA for the CDR3: TGTGCCAGCAGCCCCTTCGCGGGGTTTACTGAAGCTTTCTTT. Translating gives CASSPFAGFTEAFF.

This rearrangement joins TRBV14 to TRBJ1-1; possible D gene TRBD1, 5 bases. V lost 4 bases and J 5 bases, leaving 14 bases between the germline ends. There are 14 residues in the CDR3. The germline V gene encodes CDR1 SGHDN and CDR2 FVKESK. CDR3 bases: TGTGCCAGCAGCCGCCACGGGGGAGGAACTGAAGCTTTCTTT. Its protein is CASSRHGGGTEAFF.

The rearrangement uses TRBV18 and TRBJ1-2; perhaps TRBD1 as D (5 bases). The CDR3 length is 14 residues. Trimming cost V 6 bases and J 2 bases, with 13 bases left between them. CDR1 and CDR2 from the germline V gene are KGHSH and LQKENI. The DNA for the CDR3 is TGTGCCAGCTCCCGTGGGGCAGCCAACTATGGCTACACCTTC. Translated: CASSRGAANYGYTF.

This chain's CDR3 is CASSPIQGKQHGYTF. CDR3 nucleotides: TGTGCCAGCAGCCCCATTCAGGGGAAACAACATGGCTACACCTTC. The V and J genes are TRBV11-2 and TRBJ1-2, with D perhaps matching TRBD1 (6 bases). The V gene's germline CDR1 is SGHAT and CDR2 FQNNGV. V was cut by 5 bases and J by 6 bases, with 19 bases left in between. The CDR3 sequence is 15 residues long. The variable domain in full, completed from reference TRBV11-2 and TRBJ1-2, reads EAGVAQSPRYKIIEKRQSVAFWCNPISGHATLYWYQQILGQGPKLLIQFQNNGVVDDSQLPKDRFSAERLKGVDSTLKIQPAKLEDSAVYLCASSPIQGKQHGYTFGSGTRLTVV.

This clone was found many times. This chain connects TRBV21-1 to TRBJ2-5; the table's D gene call, TRBD1, was not cross checked with the DNA. TRBV21-1 represents a pseudogene. The CDR3 loop spans 11 amino acids. The CDR3 protein is CASSARDRAYF. CDR3 sequence (DNA): TGTGCCAGCAGCGCCCGGGACAGGGCTTACTTC.

The V gene is TRBV6-5, the J gene TRBJ2-7, with TRBD2 matching over 11 bases. Trimming took 6 bases from V and 3 from J; bases not matched to a gene: 7. Germline CDR1 reads MNHEY; CDR2 reads SVGAGI. This CDR3 has 15 amino acids. CDR3 in amino acids: CASSTTTSGSYEQYF. The CDR3 coding sequence is TGTGCCAGCAGCACCACAACTAGCGGGAGCTACGAGCAGTACTTC.

The rearrangement uses TRBV5-3 and TRBJ1-4; D call uncertain. TRBV5-3 is filed as an ORF, its function uncertain. The CDR3 runs 17 residues. Trimming stripped 0 bases from V and 5 bases from J, with 17 bases between. The CDR3 DNA follows: TGTGCCAGAAGCTTGGAACTATTCGGGTATCCCAATGAAAAACTGTTTTTT. This sequence encodes CARSLELFGYPNEKLFF.

The V gene is TRBV18, the J gene TRBJ1-4; possibly TRBD1 for D (6 bases). Germline V lookup: CDR1 KGHSH, CDR2 LQKENI. The CDR3 is made up of 13 amino acids. V lost 5 bases to trimming and J lost 8 bases, with 12 bases between them. The CDR3, as DNA: TGTGCCAGCTCAGCGGGGGCAAAGGAAAAACTGTTTTTT. Protein: CASSAGAKEKLFF.

This chain links TRBV14 with TRBJ1-5; D gene ambiguous. There are 14 residues in the CDR3. CDR1 SGHDN and CDR2 FVKESK come from the germline V gene. V was pared by 2 bases and J by 2 bases, with 7 bases between. The CDR3 is CASSQSGGNQPQHF. In DNA, the CDR3 is TGTGCCAGCAGCCAATCCGGGGGCAATCAGCCCCAGCATTTT.

The V gene is TRBV3-1 (or the pseudogene TRBV3-2), the J gene TRBJ1-6, with 11 bases fitting TRBD1. This CDR3 is 13 amino acids long. Germline CDR1 and CDR2: LGHDT and YNNKEL (reference sequence). J was trimmed by 9 bases and V by 8 bases; bases with no gene match: 3. The CDR3, as DNA: TGTGCCAGCGGACAGGGGGCGGGTTCACCCCTCCACTTT. This sequence encodes CASGQGAGSPLHF.